What follows are 15 T cell receptor beta chains derived from one specimen sequenced in a study of blood T cells in healthy people across ages. PCR was performed a second time for roughly 6 to 12 cycles using a sample-barcoded 5' primer and a J-beta primer mix. TCRdb called the 5' RACE reads again in MiXCR, with one record for every CDR3 protein. The sample lists 1,500,000 or so distinct CDR3 sequences; around 59% were seen once. The sequenced sample was blood. These receptors were obtained from a man between 18 and 29 years old in good health.

This clonotype was detected only a few times. This chain connects TRBV28 to TRBJ2-7; no clear D. The germline gives CDR1 MDHEN, CDR2 SYDVKM. V was pared by 8 bases and J by 0 bases, with 8 bases between. The CDR3 length is 12 residues. The CDR3 sequence: CASRVSSYEQYF. The CDR3 coding sequence is TGTGCCAGCCGAGTATCCTCCTACGAGCAGTACTTC.

The rearrangement joins TRBV10-3 to TRBJ2-5, with TRBD2 as a possible D gene (6 bases). The DNA matches TRBJ2-7 better at its end, which makes the J call doubtful. This CDR3 region has 16 residues. CDR1 is ENHRY and CDR2 is SYGVKD in the germline V gene. The CDR3: CAINSGTQGFIFEQYF. In DNA form, the CDR3 reads TGTGCCATCAATTCGGGGACTCAGGGTTTTATATTCGAGCAGTACTTC.

There are a few counts of this clonotype. This sequence joins TRBV29-1 and TRBJ2-7, with TRBD2 matching over 7 bases. Looked up from germline, CDR1 is SQVTM and CDR2 is ANQGSEA. V shed 6 bases and J 4 bases; nucleotides not matched to a gene: 9. The CDR3 is 13 amino acids. This CDR3 is CSVPGGGTYEQYF. The DNA for the CDR3 is TGCAGCGTCCCTGGGGGGGGAACATACGAGCAGTACTTC.

Turning to this clonotype: An end of the junction differs from the germline gene, which may be a read error. The genes are TRBV4-1 and TRBJ1-1; a possible D gene is TRBD1 (6 bases). The CDR3 runs to 12 residues. The germline V gene encodes CDR1 MGHRA and CDR2 YSYEKL. The CDR3 is CAGSHQGSEAFF. DNA of the CDR3: TGCGCCGGCAGCCACCAGGGGTCTGAAGCTTTCTTT.

J is TRBJ2-5 and V is TRBV15; a weak D match, TRBD2 (6 bases). V gave up 3 bases and J gave up 11 bases, with 19 bases separating them. CDR1 is LNHNV and CDR2 is YYDKDF in the germline V gene (reference sequence). CDR3 length: 14 amino acids. In nucleotides, the CDR3 is TGTGCCACCAGCAGGACCTTAGCGGTGGCGCCGCAGTACTTC. It codes for CATSRTLAVAPQYF.

Only a few counts were recorded for this clonotype. V gene TRBV6-1 combines with J gene TRBJ1-2, with D uncertain. This CDR3 spans 15 amino acids. Germline CDR1 and CDR2: MNHNS and SASEGT. The V end was cut by 10 bases, the J end by 5 bases, with 23 bases between. This CDR3 reads CATSSDRIDWYGYTF. CDR3 sequence (DNA): TGTGCCACCTCATCCGACCGTATTGACTGGTATGGCTACACCTTC.

This chain connects TRBV20-1 to TRBJ2-7, with 10 positions matching TRBD2. CDR1 DFQATT and CDR2 SNEGSKA come from the germline V gene (reference sequence). V shed 0 bases and J 0 bases; nucleotides not matched to a gene: 5. This CDR3 contains 16 residues. CDR3 DNA: TGCAGTGCTAGAGATCGCGGACTAGCGGTCTCCTACGAGCAGTACTTC. It encodes CSARDRGLAVSYEQYF.

The CDR3 loop is CASRQGFFTEAFF. CDR3 nucleotide sequence: TGTGCCAGCCGACAGGGCTTTTTCACCGAAGCTTTCTTT. The V and J genes are TRBV6-2 or TRBV6-3 and TRBJ1-1, with 7 positions matching TRBD1. This CDR3 comprises 13 residues. Per the germline V gene, CDR1 is MNHEY and CDR2 is SVGEGT. V lost 8 bases, J lost 8 bases, and 11 bases stayed unmatched.

This chain connects TRBV15 to TRBJ2-7; no definite D call. Trimming cost V 0 bases and J 6 bases, with 9 bases left between them. Per germline, CDR1 LNHNV and CDR2 YYDKDF (reference sequence). The length of the CDR3 is 13 residues. The CDR3 here is CATSRDMVGEQYF. CDR3 in DNA: TGTGCCACCAGCAGAGATATGGTCGGCGAGCAGTACTTC.

V is TRBV27 and J is TRBJ2-6, with D unresolved. Looked up from germline, CDR1 is MNHEY and CDR2 is SMNVEV (reference sequence). The length of the CDR3 is 16 residues. Trimming removed 2 bases at V and 3 bases at J, with 11 bases between. The CDR3: CASSLLQLIGANVLTF. The CDR3, as DNA: TGTGCCAGCAGTTTACTTCAGCTCATTGGGGCCAACGTCCTGACTTTC.

The chain links TRBV6-2 or TRBV6-3 to TRBJ2-1, with 7 bases aligning to TRBD2. The CDR3 is 14 residues long. The ends lost 4 bases at V and 7 bases at J; junction bases unmatched: 7. Germline V gives CDR1 MNHEY, CDR2 SVGEGT. This chain's CDR3 is CASSFAGVSNEQFF. In DNA form, the CDR3 reads TGTGCCAGCAGTTTCGCGGGAGTGTCGAATGAGCAGTTCTTC.

This clonotype was observed a handful of times. The chain employs TRBV7-9 and TRBJ1-1; 7 bases agree with TRBD1. J was trimmed by 7 bases and V by 3 bases; bases with no gene match: 2. This CDR3 is built from 12 residues. Germline CDR1 is SEHNR and CDR2 is FQNEAQ (reference sequence). CDR3 sequence: CASSLDRHEAFF. The CDR3 region has the DNA TGTGCCAGCAGCTTGGACAGGCATGAAGCTTTCTTT.

The chain links TRBV20-1 to TRBJ2-3; weak D call: TRBD2 (6 bases). Germline CDR1 is DFQATT and CDR2 is SNEGSKA (reference sequence). CDR3 length equals 15 residues. V was pared by 1 base and J by 3 bases, with 14 bases between. The CDR3 protein is CSARGTGLATDTQYF. CDR3 nucleotide sequence: TGCAGTGCTAGAGGCACGGGGCTAGCGACAGATACGCAGTATTTT.

The V and J genes are TRBV4-1 and TRBJ2-7, with 7 bases fitting TRBD1. V gave up 6 bases and J gave up 2 bases; unmatched junction bases: 7. Per germline, CDR1 MGHRA and CDR2 YSYEKL. The length of the CDR3 is 14 residues. CDR3 DNA: TGCGCCAGCAGTCCTGGGACAGTCGCCTACGAGCAGTACTTC. Translated: CASSPGTVAYEQYF.

The gene calls are TRBV7-9 and TRBJ1-2, with TRBD1 matching 8 bases. CDR3 length equals 18 residues. Germline CDR1 SEHNR, CDR2 FQNEAQ (reference sequence). V was pared by 5 bases and J by 2 bases, with 16 bases of the junction left unmatched. Written as DNA, the CDR3 is TGTGCCAGCAGCCTACCCTCGGACAGGGAACCGATCAACTATGGCTACACCTTC. This sequence encodes CASSLPSDREPINYGYTF.